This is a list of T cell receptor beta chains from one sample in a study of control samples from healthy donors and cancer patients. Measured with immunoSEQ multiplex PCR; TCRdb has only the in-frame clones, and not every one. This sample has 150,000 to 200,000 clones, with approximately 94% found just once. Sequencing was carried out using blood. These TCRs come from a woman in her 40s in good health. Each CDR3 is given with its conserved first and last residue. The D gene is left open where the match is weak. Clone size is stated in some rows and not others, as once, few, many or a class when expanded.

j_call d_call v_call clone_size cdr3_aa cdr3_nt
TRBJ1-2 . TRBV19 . CASSIWGRSGGYTF TGTGCCAGTAGTATATGGGGGCGGTCTGGGGGCTACACCTTC
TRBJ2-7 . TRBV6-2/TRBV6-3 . CASSLDGSSYEQYF TGTGCCAGCAGCCTGGACGGTAGCTCCTACGAGCAGTACTTC
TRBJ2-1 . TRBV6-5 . CASNTIGLGRDEQFF TGTGCCAGCAACACCATAGGACTGGGAAGGGATGAGCAGTTCTTC
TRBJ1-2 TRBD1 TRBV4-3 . CASSQDTGQGWYGYTF TGCGCCAGCAGCCAAGATACGGGACAGGGATGGTATGGCTACACCTTC
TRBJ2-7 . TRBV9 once CASSRREGAPPYEQYF TGTGCCAGCAGTCGTAGGGAAGGGGCGCCGCCCTACGAGCAGTACTTC
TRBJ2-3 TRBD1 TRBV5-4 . CASSLPGDRALDTQYF TGTGCCAGCAGCTTGCCGGGGGACAGGGCTTTAGATACGCAGTATTTT
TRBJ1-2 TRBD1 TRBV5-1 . CASRLGQGYGYTF TGCGCCAGCAGGTTGGGACAGGGTTATGGCTACACCTTC
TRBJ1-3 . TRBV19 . CASSISSGNTIYF TGTGCCAGTAGTATCTCAAGCGGAAACACCATATATTTT
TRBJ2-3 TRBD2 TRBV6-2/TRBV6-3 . CASSFGGGTQYF TGTGCCAGCAGTTTTGGGGGGGGTACGCAGTATTTT
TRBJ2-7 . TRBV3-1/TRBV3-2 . CASSQDGAQGGEQYF TGTGCCAGCAGCCAAGATGGAGCCCAGGGAGGAGAGCAGTACTTC
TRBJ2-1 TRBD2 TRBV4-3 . CASSQDRGGSDEQFF TGCGCCAGCAGCCAAGATCGAGGCGGGAGCGATGAGCAGTTCTTC
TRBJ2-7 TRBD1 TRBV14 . CASSQAGQLREQYF TGTGCCAGCAGCCAAGCGGGACAGCTGCGCGAGCAGTACTTC
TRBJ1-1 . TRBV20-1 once CSAQKDERAFF TGCAGTGCCCAGAAGGACGAGCGAGCTTTCTTT
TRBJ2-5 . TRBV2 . CASRQQETQYF TGTGCCAGCAGACAGCAAGAGACCCAGTACTTC
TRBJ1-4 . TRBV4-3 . CASSQALEGLIGEKLFF TGCGCCAGCAGCCAAGCGCTTGAAGGGCTAATAGGTGAAAAACTGTTTTTT
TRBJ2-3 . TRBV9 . CASSVAPAGTDTQYF TGTGCCAGCAGCGTAGCGCCAGCGGGCACAGATACGCAGTATTTT
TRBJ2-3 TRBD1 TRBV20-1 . CSASDLDRGFTDTQYF TGCAGTGCTAGTGACTTGGACAGGGGATTCACAGATACGCAGTATTTT
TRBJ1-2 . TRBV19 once CASSIRAGDGYTF TGTGCCAGTAGTATCAGGGCAGGGGATGGCTACACCTTC
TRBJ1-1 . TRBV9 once CASSVVSYGQGNTEAFF TGTGCCAGCAGCGTAGTGAGTTATGGTCAGGGGAACACTGAAGCTTTCTTT
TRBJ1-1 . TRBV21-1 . CASSKLAGNTEAFF TGTGCCAGCAGCAAACTGGCAGGGAACACTGAAGCTTTCTTT
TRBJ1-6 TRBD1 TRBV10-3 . CAIRNPGQSPLMYNSPLHF TGTGCCATCAGGAATCCGGGACAGTCACCCCTTATGTATAATTCACCCCTCCACTTT
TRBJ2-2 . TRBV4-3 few CASSQGHGSGELFF TGCGCCAGCAGCCAAGGTCACGGATCCGGGGAGCTGTTTTTT
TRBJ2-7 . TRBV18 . CASSPRASLYEQYF TGTGCCAGCTCACCACGGGCATCCCTCTACGAGCAGTACTTC
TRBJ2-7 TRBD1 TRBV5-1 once CASNLGQGSYEQYF TGCGCCAGCAACCTTGGACAGGGCTCCTACGAGCAGTACTTC
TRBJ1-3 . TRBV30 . CAWRYGNSGNTIYF TGTGCCTGGAGGTACGGCAACTCTGGAAACACCATATATTTT
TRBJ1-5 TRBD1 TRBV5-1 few CASSLRTGGDQPQHF TGCGCCAGCAGCTTGAGAACAGGGGGCGATCAGCCCCAGCATTTT
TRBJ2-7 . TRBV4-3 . CASSQDSGPYEQYF TGCGCCAGCAGCCAAGATAGTGGCCCCTACGAGCAGTACTTC
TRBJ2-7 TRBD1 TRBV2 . CASSEQGALYEQYF TGTGCCAGCAGTGAACAGGGGGCCCTTTACGAGCAGTACTTC
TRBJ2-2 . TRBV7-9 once CASSLDPDRELFF TGTGCCAGCAGCTTAGATCCAGACCGGGAGCTGTTTTTT
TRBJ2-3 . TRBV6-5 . CASSYSGLTDTQYF TGTGCCAGCAGTTACTCCGGGTTAACAGATACGCAGTATTTT
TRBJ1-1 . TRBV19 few CASSFGQMNTEAFF TGTGCCAGTAGTTTTGGACAGATGAACACTGAAGCTTTCTTT
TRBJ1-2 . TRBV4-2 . CASSQLRGVEGGYTF TGTGCCAGCAGCCAATTGCGGGGAGTAGAGGGAGGCTACACCTTC
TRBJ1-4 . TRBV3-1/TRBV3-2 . CASSQAGGETNEKLFF TGTGCCAGCAGCCAAGCTGGGGGCGAAACTAATGAAAAACTGTTTTTT
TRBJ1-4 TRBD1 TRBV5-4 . CASSSPGTGDEKLFF TGTGCCAGCAGCTCACCCGGGACAGGGGATGAAAAACTGTTTTTT
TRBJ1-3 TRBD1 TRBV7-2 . CASSAFRTGNGNTIYF TGTGCCAGCAGCGCGTTCCGGACAGGAAATGGAAACACCATATATTTT
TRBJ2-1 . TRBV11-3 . CASSRGAGLDEQFF TGTGCCAGCAGCCGGGGGGCCGGGTTGGATGAGCAGTTCTTC
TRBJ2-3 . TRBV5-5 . CASSLGSRVDTQYF TGTGCCAGCAGCTTAGGCTCTAGGGTAGATACGCAGTATTTT
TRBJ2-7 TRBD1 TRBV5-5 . CASILGPTGVSYEQYF TGTGCCAGCATCCTGGGACCGACAGGGGTGAGCTACGAGCAGTACTTC
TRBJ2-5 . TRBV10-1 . CASSVSGVPGETQYF TGCGCCAGCAGTGTTTCAGGGGTCCCCGGGGAGACCCAGTACTTC
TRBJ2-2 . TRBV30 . CAWSAQGTGELFF TGTGCCTGGAGTGCCCAGGGGACCGGGGAGCTGTTTTTT
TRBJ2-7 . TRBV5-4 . CATRGFSGNEQYF TGTGCCACCAGAGGGTTTTCGGGAAACGAGCAGTACTTC
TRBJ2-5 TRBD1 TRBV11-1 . CASSSQGAGETQYF TGTGCCAGCAGCTCGCAGGGGGCGGGGGAGACCCAGTACTTC
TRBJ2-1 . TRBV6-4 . CASSQDRYNEQFF TGTGCCAGCAGCCAGGACAGATACAATGAGCAGTTCTTC
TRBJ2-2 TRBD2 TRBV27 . CASKVGGPTGELFF TGTGCCAGCAAGGTGGGAGGGCCTACCGGGGAGCTGTTTTTT
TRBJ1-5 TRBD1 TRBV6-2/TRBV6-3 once CASSYLRGGASNQPQHF TGTGCCAGCAGTTACTTAAGAGGGGGCGCGAGCAATCAGCCCCAGCATTTT
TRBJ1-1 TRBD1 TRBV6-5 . CASYQTGRGTEAFF TGTGCCAGTTACCAGACAGGGAGGGGCACTGAAGCTTTCTTT
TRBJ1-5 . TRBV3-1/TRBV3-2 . CASSPYTGLLHSNQPQHF TGTGCCAGCAGCCCGTATACGGGGCTTCTTCATAGCAATCAGCCCCAGCATTTT
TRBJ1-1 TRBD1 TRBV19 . CASSIISDRGGWTEAFF TGTGCCAGTAGTATAATCTCGGACAGGGGGGGTTGGACTGAAGCTTTCTTT
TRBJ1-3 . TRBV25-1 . CASGQGSGNTIYF TGTGCCAGCGGCCAGGGGTCTGGAAACACCATATATTTT